These 2 T cell receptor beta chains were all obtained from the same sample, sequenced in a study of CD8 T cells in ankylosing spondylitis. TCRdb reanalysed the 5' RACE reads using MiXCR and keeps one entry per CDR3 protein. The repertoire holds some 350,000 distinct CDR3 sequences, with around 15% as singletons. The sequencing input was blood, either unsorted or a sorted T cell fraction (not recorded which). These TCRs come from a male donor with ankylosing spondylitis or in good health (not recorded which).

In this sample, this clonotype turned up a few times. The chain recombines TRBV12-3 or TRBV12-4 with TRBJ1-6; D might be TRBD1 (6 bases). This CDR3 region has 13 residues. The V end was cut by 7 bases, the J end by 8 bases, with 12 bases between. The DNA for the CDR3 is TGTGCCAGCACAAGGGACACCGATTCACCCCTCCACTTT. This translates into CASTRDTDSPLHF.

This chain links TRBV5-1 with TRBJ1-1; D ambiguous. The CDR3 extends over 13 amino acids. Trimming removed 0 bases from V and 8 bases from J, with 11 bases in between. Germline loops: CDR1 SGHRS, CDR2 YFSETQ. The CDR3 bases are TGCGCCAGCAGCTTGGAATGGAGAACCGAAGCTTTCTTT. The encoded protein is CASSLEWRTEAFF.